Listed below are T cell receptor beta chains from one sample, sequenced in a study of T cells in Graves' hyperthyroidism and ophthalmopathy. TCRdb processed the multiplex PCR reads anew with MiXCR; each CDR3 protein has one entry. Of a few hundred thousand distinct CDR3 sequences listed, about a sixth are singletons. Sequencing was done on a sample of blood. These receptors all come from a woman aged 55-70 years with Graves' ophthalmopathy. CDR3s include the opening cysteine and the closing phenylalanine or tryptophan. The D gene is left open where the match is weak. Part of the rows lack a size; the others show once, few, many or a class for expanded clones.

j_call v_call d_call clone_size cdr3_aa cdr3_nt
TRBJ2-1 TRBV7-9 . many CASSLGWGDNEQFF TGTGCCAGCAGCTTGGGCTGGGGGGACAATGAGCAGTTCTTC
TRBJ2-3 TRBV20-1 TRBD2 many CSAPGLAGVSDTQYF TGCAGTGCTCCGGGACTAGCGGGAGTGTCAGATACGCAGTATTTT
TRBJ2-3 TRBV20-1 TRBD2 many CSAREWRGTGDTQYF TGCAGTGCTAGAGAGTGGCGGGGGACGGGAGATACGCAGTATTTT
TRBJ2-7 TRBV4-2 . few CASSQELRISYEQYF TGTGCCAGCAGCCAGGAGTTGCGCATCTCCTACGAGCAGTACTTC
TRBJ1-1 TRBV20-1 . . CSADAETTIMNTEAFF TGCAGTGCCGATGCCGAGACAACGATTATGAACACTGAAGCTTTCTTT
TRBJ2-1 TRBV12-3/TRBV12-4 . many CASSLFRPGGVIHEQFF TGTGCCAGCAGTTTATTTCGGCCGGGTGGTGTTATCCATGAGCAGTTCTTC
TRBJ1-2 TRBV5-4 . . CASSPESRRVDGYTF TGTGCCAGCAGCCCCGAATCTCGAAGAGTCGATGGCTACACCTTC
TRBJ1-2 TRBV5-5 . few CASRRQNYGYTF TGTGCCAGCAGGAGACAGAACTATGGCTACACCTTC
TRBJ2-7 TRBV27 . many CASWGIGHEQYF TGTGCCAGCTGGGGGATCGGCCACGAGCAGTACTTC
TRBJ1-1 TRBV11-2 TRBD1 . CASSEQGAKAEAFF TGTGCCAGCAGCGAACAGGGGGCGAAGGCTGAAGCTTTCTTT
TRBJ1-4 TRBV20-1 . . CSARMDEKLFF TGCAGTGCTAGAATGGATGAAAAACTGTTTTTT
TRBJ2-5 TRBV19 . . CASSIGMTPLGETQYF TGTGCCAGTAGTATCGGAATGACACCCCTCGGAGAGACCCAGTACTTC
TRBJ2-7 TRBV7-2 . many CASSINSAPGYEQYF TGTGCCAGCAGCATCAATAGCGCCCCAGGTTATGAGCAGTACTTC
TRBJ2-1 TRBV4-3 . many CASSQGASVYNEQFF TGCGCCAGCAGCCAAGGCGCGTCAGTATACAATGAGCAGTTCTTC
TRBJ1-5 TRBV6-2/TRBV6-3 TRBD1 many CASSYSYWTGVSQPQHF TGTGCCAGCAGTTACTCGTATTGGACAGGGGTAAGTCAGCCCCAGCATTTT
TRBJ2-1 TRBV18 TRBD2 many CASSPEVSSGSTYNEQFF TGTGCCAGCTCACCAGAGGTCTCCAGCGGGAGTACCTACAATGAGCAGTTCTTC
TRBJ1-1 TRBV9 . many CASSVRHGDTEAFF TGTGCCAGCAGCGTACGACACGGGGACACTGAAGCTTTCTTT
TRBJ2-7 TRBV4-2 . many CASSQVSDSSYEQYF TGTGCCAGCAGCCAAGTGTCGGACAGCTCCTACGAGCAGTACTTC
TRBJ1-1 TRBV7-8 . . CASSRQSENTEAFF TGCGCCAGCAGCCGACAATCAGAGAACACTGAAGCTTTCTTT
TRBJ2-7 TRBV9 . few CASSSPWGAENSYEQYF TGTGCCAGCAGCTCACCTTGGGGGGCTGAGAACTCCTACGAGCAGTACTTC
TRBJ2-7 TRBV6-1 . many CASGEQGSYEQYF TGTGCCAGCGGGGAACAGGGATCCTACGAGCAGTACTTC
TRBJ2-1 TRBV5-5 TRBD2 many CASSPDPSGNFNEQFF TGTGCCAGCAGCCCCGACCCTAGCGGGAATTTCAATGAGCAGTTCTTC
TRBJ1-1 TRBV3-1 . many CASSHTGKEATEAFF TGTGCCAGCAGCCACACCGGGAAGGAGGCTACTGAAGCTTTCTTT
TRBJ2-7 TRBV20-1 . many CSAPRETGQYEQYF TGCAGTGCTCCAAGGGAGACAGGCCAATACGAGCAGTACTTC
TRBJ2-5 TRBV5-1 . many CASSSGQGLALQKPWDQETQYF TGCGCCAGCAGCTCAGGGCAGGGTTTGGCTCTCCAAAAGCCCTGGGATCAAGAGACCCAGTACTTC
TRBJ2-7 TRBV11-2 TRBD2 many CASSPNLAGLYEQYF TGTGCCAGCAGCCCCAACCTAGCGGGGCTCTACGAGCAGTACTTC
TRBJ1-5 TRBV29-1 TRBD1 . CSVGEQGASNQPQHF TGCAGCGTTGGGGAACAGGGGGCTAGCAATCAGCCCCAGCATTTT
TRBJ1-2 TRBV6-1 TRBD1 many CASSDGRGQGAFYGYTF TGTGCCAGCAGTGACGGGAGGGGGCAGGGGGCCTTCTATGGCTACACCTTC
TRBJ2-2 TRBV7-9 . few CASSPGVYDGELFF TGTGCCAGCAGCCCAGGGGTTTATGACGGGGAGCTGTTTTTT
TRBJ1-1 TRBV18 TRBD1 . CASSGTGWNAEAFF TGTGCCAGCTCCGGGACAGGCTGGAACGCTGAAGCTTTCTTT
TRBJ2-3 TRBV6-2/TRBV6-3 . many CASSRHKSGGRPDTQYF TGTGCCAGCAGTCGGCACAAGAGCGGAGGTAGGCCAGATACGCAGTATTTT
TRBJ2-2 TRBV5-4 . few CASSRAESRIEGELFF TGTGCCAGCAGCCGGGCCGAATCTAGAATAGAGGGGGAGCTGTTTTTT
TRBJ2-1 TRBV12-3/TRBV12-4 TRBD1 many CASTGGRDRAYNEQFF TGTGCCAGCACAGGGGGAAGGGACAGGGCCTACAATGAGCAGTTCTTC
TRBJ1-1 TRBV4-2 . . CASSQGRENTEAFF TGTGCCAGCAGCCAAGGACGGGAGAACACTGAAGCTTTCTTT
TRBJ2-3 TRBV27 . few CASRQRFTDTQYF TGTGCCAGTCGACAGCGATTCACAGATACGCAGTATTTT
TRBJ1-5 TRBV11-2 TRBD1 many CASSYPTRQGGNQPQHF TGTGCCAGCAGCTACCCAACGCGACAGGGTGGCAATCAGCCCCAGCATTTT
TRBJ1-1 TRBV7-9 . few CASSFFGGTEAFF TGTGCCAGCAGCTTCTTTGGGGGCACTGAAGCTTTCTTT
TRBJ2-2 TRBV25-1 TRBD2 . CASSEYRSSGTIYYTGELFF TGTGCCAGCAGTGAATATCGGTCTAGCGGGACTATTTATTACACCGGGGAGCTGTTTTTT
TRBJ1-1 TRBV27 . many CASSLSRLNTEAFF TGTGCCAGCAGTTTATCCCGATTGAACACTGAAGCTTTCTTT
TRBJ2-5 TRBV7-2 . many CASAQGGQKETQYF TGTGCCAGCGCCCAGGGAGGACAGAAAGAGACCCAGTACTTC
TRBJ1-5 TRBV6-1 . many CASLELGNQPQHF TGTGCCAGCCTGGAGTTGGGGAATCAGCCCCAGCATTTT
TRBJ1-1 TRBV20-1 . few CSAPNRQGGTMKAFF TGCAGTGCTCCGAACCGGCAAGGTGGGACTATGAAGGCTTTCTTT
TRBJ2-7 TRBV11-2 . many CASSLIVSEQYF TGTGCCAGCAGCTTAATAGTAAGCGAGCAGTACTTC
TRBJ1-1 TRBV7-2 . many CASSLVANTEAFF TGTGCCAGCAGCCTTGTCGCAAACACTGAAGCTTTCTTT
TRBJ1-6 TRBV12-3/TRBV12-4 . many CASSLAGGGNNSPLHF TGTGCCAGCAGTTTAGCCGGGGGTGGCAATAATTCACCCCTCCACTTT
TRBJ1-3 TRBV20-1 . . CSAKGDQGRSGNTIYF TGCAGTGCTAAAGGGGACCAGGGGCGCTCTGGAAACACCATATATTTT
TRBJ1-1 TRBV4-3 . many CASSQEWRNTEAFF TGCGCCAGCAGCCAAGAGTGGAGGAACACTGAAGCTTTCTTT
TRBJ1-5 TRBV6-1 . . CASSRDGASNQPQHF TGTGCCAGCAGTCGGGACGGAGCTAGCAATCAGCCCCAGCATTTT
TRBJ2-3 TRBV7-3 TRBD2 . CASSRGGSPDTQYF TGTGCCAGCAGCCGGGGCGGGAGCCCAGATACGCAGTATTTT
TRBJ2-5 TRBV5-6 . many CASSLGLSRETQYF TGTGCCAGCAGCTTGGGTCTTAGTAGGGAGACCCAGTACTTC
TRBJ2-1 TRBV6-2/TRBV6-3 . few CASSYYSGTSGSNEQFF TGTGCCAGCAGTTACTACTCCGGGACCTCGGGGAGCAATGAGCAGTTCTTC
TRBJ2-7 TRBV20-1 TRBD1 many CSARPGQGGYEQYF TGCAGTGCTAGACCGGGACAGGGAGGCTACGAGCAGTACTTC
TRBJ2-7 TRBV20-1 . many CSAIGREREQYF TGCAGTGCTATAGGCAGGGAGCGCGAGCAGTACTTC
TRBJ2-7 TRBV13 TRBD1 many CASSSIVDRVGEQYF TGTGCCAGCAGCTCCATTGTCGACAGGGTGGGTGAGCAGTACTTC
TRBJ1-4 TRBV7-9 . . CASSSGHGLEKLFF TGTGCCAGCAGCTCGGGTCACGGCCTCGAAAAACTGTTTTTT
TRBJ1-1 TRBV10-3 . many CAISRQGTEAFF TGTGCCATCAGCCGACAAGGCACTGAAGCTTTCTTT
TRBJ1-5 TRBV6-6 TRBD1 many CASSYSGQGSQPQHF TGTGCCAGCAGTTATTCGGGACAGGGTAGTCAGCCCCAGCATTTT
TRBJ2-1 TRBV7-8 . many CASSLAGGAANEQFF TGTGCCAGCAGCTTAGCCGGCGGGGCAGCAAATGAGCAGTTCTTC